One sample yielded the 6 T cell receptor beta chains listed below, sequenced in a study of cytomegalovirus exposure and HLA in healthy donors. The PCR employed 60 Vbeta primers together with 13 Jbeta primers. Clones were sequenced by immunoSEQ multiplex PCR, and TCRdb holds only the in-frame ones, with some missing. The repertoire holds about 180,000 clones, around 80% seen once, with about 1.5% in the top ten. Material: PBMCs. All receptors derive from a man younger than 35 in good health and CMV-seronegative.

The V gene is TRBV6-1, the J gene TRBJ1-3; TRBD1 matches 7 bases. V lost 6 bases to trimming and J lost 0 bases; unmatched junction nucleotides: 5. The CDR3 is 15 residues long. The germline V gene has CDR1 MNHNS and CDR2 SASEGT. CDR3 in DNA: TGTGCCAGCAGGGCCGGGACAGCCTCTGGAAACACCATATATTTT. It translates to CASRAGTASGNTIYF.

The rearrangement joins TRBV15 to TRBJ2-7; TRBD1 matches 10 bases. This CDR3 has 15 residues. V shed 5 bases and J 6 bases; nucleotides not matched to a gene: 10. Germline V gene sequence: CDR1 LNHNV, CDR2 YYDKDF (reference sequence). The CDR3 DNA follows: TGTGCCACCAGCGCCTCCGGGACAGGGGTAGTCGAGCAGTACTTC. As protein: CATSASGTGVVEQYF.

The chain joins TRBV5-5 to TRBJ2-7; 8 nucleotides agree with TRBD1. V dropped 0 bases and J dropped 1; count of bases not matched to a gene: 3. This CDR3 spans 15 amino acids. Germline assignment: CDR1 SGHKS and CDR2 YYEKEE (reference sequence). The CDR3 DNA sequence: TGTGCCAGCAGCTTGGACAGGGGGGAATCCTACGAGCAGTACTTC. Residues: CASSLDRGESYEQYF.

This rearrangement joins TRBV5-5 to TRBJ2-7; tentatively, D is TRBD1 (6 bases). Trimming took 5 bases from V and 5 from J, leaving 17 bases between them. This CDR3 comprises 14 residues. Germline lookup yields CDR1 SGHKS and CDR2 YYEKEE (reference sequence). CDR3 amino acids: CASRPHRESNEQYF. The CDR3 nucleotides are TGTGCCAGCAGGCCACACAGGGAAAGCAACGAGCAGTACTTC.

CDR3 sequence: CASSLGGINEQFF. CDR3 nucleotide sequence: TGTGCCAGCAGCTTGGGCGGTATCAATGAGCAGTTCTTC. The chain employs TRBV5-4 and TRBJ2-1, with no clear D. Germline CDR1 and CDR2: SGHNT and YYREEE (reference sequence). Trimming took off 0 bases at V and 6 bases at J, with 7 bases between the two ends. The CDR3 consists of 13 residues.

This clone was observed a handful of times. This chain joins TRBV7-6 and TRBJ1-5; possibly TRBD1 for D (6 bases). Trimming cost V 4 bases and J 3 bases, with 10 bases left between them. Germline CDR1 reads SGHVS; CDR2 reads FNYEAQ. This CDR3 has 14 residues. CDR3 region: CASSSGVFNQPQHF. CDR3 in DNA: TGTGCCAGCAGCTCAGGGGTATTCAATCAGCCCCAGCATTTT.